The T cell receptor beta chain under discussion was sequenced for a study of cytomegalovirus exposure and HLA in healthy donors. This CDR3 spans 15 amino acids. J was trimmed by 5 bases and V by 1 base; bases with no gene match: 7. Germline V lookup: CDR1 LNHDA, CDR2 SQIVND (reference sequence). Study-wide results and caveats: In vitro, a few CMV-associated chains proved specific for CMV antigens.

Vbeta (60) and Jbeta (13) primers were used in the PCR. Assay: immunoSEQ multiplex PCR; the TCRdb copy retains only in-frame clones and omits some. This table has 150,000 or so clones, around three quarters appearing once. A word on this clone: Its antigen is still unknown.

This TCR was sampled from a young woman in good health and CMV-seronegative. Specimen: PBMCs. V and J are TRBV19 and TRBJ2-5; 7 bases map to TRBD2. The CDR3 DNA sequence: TGTGCCAGTAGTATAGGGGCCGGGGGGTCGGAGACCCAGTACTTC. Protein sequence: CASSIGAGGSETQYF.